This T cell receptor beta chain was profiled in a study of PD-L1 blockade in urothelial cancer. Study as a whole: Atezolizumab (1,200 mg intravenously every 3 weeks) began at some point between 2014 and 2015 for patients. Patients' prior chemotherapy regimens numbered 0 to 3. Whole-study results and caveats: At the 3-week point, tumor-associated blood clones expanded more in durable-benefit patients.

A note on this clone: Its cognate antigen is unknown.

The data were produced by immunoSEQ multiplex PCR, yet TCRdb's version contains in-frame clones alone and is incomplete. Altogether tens of thousands of clones are present, about 90% being singletons, with the ten largest covering 11%. As to time point: peripheral blood 6 weeks after treatment start. With 7 bases clipped from V and 0 bases from J, the junction kept 18 bases outside the gene matches. The germline V gene encodes CDR1 SGHRS and CDR2 YFSETQ. CDR3 length equals 19 residues. This specimen was PBMCs, taken around atezolizumab (anti-PD-L1) treatment. The genes are TRBV5-1 and TRBJ2-4; 8 nucleotides line up with TRBD1. The TCR comes from a woman aged 60-70 years with urothelial cancer. CDR3 in DNA: TGCGCCAGCGCCGCCGGACAGGGAAACGGCTTATTAGCCAAAAACATTCAGTACTTC. Translation: CASAAGQGNGLLAKNIQYF.